This T cell receptor (beta chain) was documented in a study of blood T cell repertoires in COVID-19. Study information: Acute and convalescent COVID-19 specimens originated in the United States, Italy and Spain. PBMCs, B-cell-depleted T cells, or T cells were the source of the cDNA or gDNA that made up the material.

The CDR3 is made up of 14 amino acids. Germline lookup yields CDR1 SGDLS and CDR2 YYNGEE. V was clipped by 0 bases and J by 7 bases, with 11 bases between them. As handled by the study authors: Amplifying reference gene primers gave estimates of nucleated cell counts. Sequencing used immunoSEQ multiplex PCR; TCRdb keeps in-frame clones, though not all of them. That table gives V, J and clone size, and the DNA gave D and trimming. The repertoire holds about 55,000 clones, with more than 70% as singletons. This clone was recorded only once. Sequencing was carried out using peripheral blood. The chain has TRBV9 and TRBJ1-5; unclear D gene. The sequence was obtained from a man in his 60s with active COVID-19. CDR3 bases: TGTGCCAGCAGCGTAGGAAGGGAGCGACAGCCCCAGCATTTT. Residues: CASSVGRERQPQHF. Filled out from reference TRBV9 and TRBJ1-5, the complete variable domain reads DSGVTQTPKHLITATGQRVTLRCSPRSGDLSVYWYQQSLDQGLQFLIQYYNGEERAKGNILERFSAQQFPDLHSELNLSSLELGDSALYFCASSVGRERQPQHFGDGTRLSIL.